The T cell receptor beta chain described here comes from a study of shared clonotypes between healthy human individuals. Assay: immunoSEQ multiplex PCR; the TCRdb copy retains only in-frame clones and omits some. Of millions of clones in the sample, 85% to 95% were seen once. The CDR3 is 15 residues long. Trimming took 6 bases from V and 6 from J, leaving 18 bases between them. Germline CDR1 reads MDHEN; CDR2 reads SYDVKM. The study enrolled healthy HIV-negative adults without recent acute infections or vaccinations as donors. The gene calls are TRBV28 and TRBJ2-4; D is possibly TRBD2 (5 bases). The sample consisted of naive CD4+ T cells from PBMCs. Subset denoted: CD45RA+ positively selected. The TCR was taken from a young man in good health. Some clones in this sample may be carry-over from other donors' samples. The CDR3 DNA sequence: TGTGCCAGCAGCCGTCCCCCCGGGGAAGGAAACATTCAGTACTTC. Its protein is CASSRPPGEGNIQYF.